Sequencing of this TCR beta chain was carried out in a study of T cell responses to AZD1222 COVID-19 vaccine. Data came from immunoSEQ multiplex PCR; TCRdb stores just in-frame clones and leaves some out. The repertoire holds about 54,000 clones, 70% to 90% seen once, with around 13% in the top ten. Concerning this clone itself: What it recognizes is unknown.

Germline CDR1 SGHDT, CDR2 YYEEEE. The CDR3 totals 16 residues. Between the trimmed V and J ends, which lost 0 bases and 3 bases, there was a span of 16 bases. Study-wide findings and caveats: White British ancestry dominated among donors, who included more females, and clonal diversity was possibly underestimated. Only five to seven AZD1222 recipients tested seropositive at baseline. Of spike-specific TCRs, nearly half reportedly target regions left unmutated in variants.

The TCR sequence derives from an adult who received the AZD1222 COVID-19 vaccine. The sample consisted of peripheral blood, taken 28 days after the second AZD1222 dose. V usage is TRBV5-6 and J usage is TRBJ2-7; D may be TRBD2 (6 bases). The CDR3 sequence is CASSLASRRGYYEQYF. DNA for the CDR3: TGTGCCAGCAGCTTGGCTTCGCGGAGGGGTTACTACGAGCAGTACTTC.